A selection of T cell receptor beta chains follows, all from one sample in a study of Graves' ophthalmopathy and Graves' hyperthyroidism. A single record per CDR3 protein comes from TCRdb applying MiXCR to the multiplex PCR reads. The sample contains 560,000 or so distinct CDR3 sequences, about 35% of which appear only once. Sample: peripheral blood or thyroid tissue (not recorded which). The receptors derive from an adult man with Graves' hyperthyroidism. Both conserved end residues are part of each CDR3. The D gene is left open where the match is weak. The size entry is marked missing in some rows and otherwise reads once, few, many or a size class.

>TRBV2|NA|NA|TRBJ1-2
TGTGCCAGCCACCCAGGGGCCGAGGATGGCTACACCTTC
CASHPGAEDGYTF
>TRBV9|NA|many|TRBJ1-1
TGTGCCAGCAGCCCGAGGGGAGAAACTGAAGCTTTCTTT
CASSPRGETEAFF
>TRBV7-2|NA|many|TRBJ2-7
TGTGCCAGCAGCTCCGACTGGACCGGCGAGCAGTACTTC
CASSSDWTGEQYF
>TRBV2|TRBD1|NA|TRBJ1-2
TGTGCCAGCAGCGTGTCGGGACAGGGGAACTATGGCTACACCTTC
CASSVSGQGNYGYTF
>TRBV25-1|NA|once|TRBJ2-7
TGTGCCAGCAGTGCCACCGGGGCTACTTCCTACGAGCAGTACTTC
CASSATGATSYEQYF
>TRBV15|NA|many|TRBJ1-1
TGTGCCACCAGCGGATCAATGAACACTGAAGCTTTCTTT
CATSGSMNTEAFF
>TRBV7-2|NA|NA|TRBJ1-5
TGTGCCAGCAGCTTAGATTCCGCATATCAGCCCCAGCATTTT
CASSLDSAYQPQHF
>TRBV25-1|TRBD1|many|TRBJ2-5
TGTGCCAGCAGTGAATCGGGACAGGGATCGCGGGAGACCCAGTACTTC
CASSESGQGSRETQYF
>TRBV29-1|TRBD1|NA|TRBJ2-4
TGCAGCGTTGAAGACCCTCGGACAGGGGGGTACTTC
CSVEDPRTGGYF
>TRBV11-3|NA|many|TRBJ1-1
TGTGCCAGCAATGTCGGGGGTTCTCGGAACACTGAAGCTTTCTTT
CASNVGGSRNTEAFF
>TRBV5-8|TRBD1|many|TRBJ2-7
TGTGCCAGCAGCTTAAGGACAGGAACCTACGAGCAGTACTTC
CASSLRTGTYEQYF
>TRBV5-5|TRBD1|many|TRBJ1-2
TGTGCCAGCAGCTTGGGACAGGGGCCCGGCTACACCTTC
CASSLGQGPGYTF
>TRBV5-8|NA|many|TRBJ2-2
TGTGCCAGCAGCTTGGGCAGGGTAGGGACCGGGGAGCTGTTTTTT
CASSLGRVGTGELFF